The subject of this entry is one TCR beta chain. The antigen is unknown. MiXCR, run by TCRdb on the 5' RACE reads, gives a single entry per CDR3 protein. The profile shows 650,000 to 750,000 distinct CDR3 sequences, about 20% of them singletons. This specimen belongs to a study of identical twins. Study conclusions and caveats: Sharing of beta out-of-frame sequences by twins showed a weaker excess.

Germline assignment: CDR1 SQVTM and CDR2 ANQGSEA. The CDR3 has 12 amino acids. The germline V and J ends were trimmed by 4 bases and 6 bases, with 9 bases remaining between them. These data also formed part of another study, on T cells expressing NK-cell markers.

This receptor was identified in a woman younger than 35 in good health. V is TRBV29-1 and J is TRBJ2-2; D is unresolved. Material: PBMCs. The CDR3 DNA reads TGCAGCGTTGTGGAGTCCCCCGGGGAGCTGTTTTTT. This translates into CSVVESPGELFF.